What follows are 27 T cell receptor beta chains derived from one specimen sequenced in a study of T-cell reconstitution after alpha-beta-depleted transplantation in children. Unique molecular identifiers featured in how the TCRbeta library was prepared. TCRdb processed the PCR reads anew with MiXCR; each CDR3 protein has one entry. Of approximately 190,000 distinct CDR3 sequences listed, approximately 8.4% are singletons. The specimen comprised PBMCs, mostly from graft donor cells, sampled 360 days after TCRalphabeta/CD19-depleted stem cell transplant. Source of these receptors: a male patient aged 2 to 10 who had a stem cell transplant for acute myeloid leukemia, so the T cells may come from the graft donor.

This clonotype was observed a few times. The CDR3 here is CAISESMGGGAYNEQFF. As DNA, the CDR3 is TGTGCCATCAGTGAGTCGATGGGCGGGGGCGCTTACAATGAGCAGTTCTTC. The chain uses TRBV10-3 and TRBJ2-1; D might be TRBD2 (7 bases). The CDR3 has 17 amino acids. V was cut by 0 bases and J by 4 bases, with 16 bases left in between. Germline CDR1 reads ENHRY; CDR2 reads SYGVKD.

This clonotype was counted ten times or more. V and J are TRBV20-1 and TRBJ1-5, with D possibly being TRBD1 (5 bases). V lost 5 bases, J lost 7 bases, and 18 bases lay in between. This CDR3 is 14 amino acids long. Per the germline V gene, CDR1 is DFQATT and CDR2 is SNEGSKA (reference sequence). CDR3 protein: CSASDRNTRQPQHF. For the CDR3, the DNA is TGCAGTGCTTCTGACAGAAACACCCGGCAGCCCCAGCATTTT.

There are many counts of this clonotype. The V call is TRBV12-3 or TRBV12-4, the J call TRBJ1-3; no clear D gene. With 5 bases removed from V and 1 base from J, the gap between germline ends came to 9 bases. The CDR3 runs to 14 residues. CDR3 coding DNA: TGTGCCAGCAGTCGTGTTTTTTCTGGAAACACCATATATTTT. Its translation: CASSRVFSGNTIYF.

This clonotype showed up many times. The chain carries TRBV11-2 and TRBJ2-1; 9 bases fit TRBD2. Looked up from germline, CDR1 is SGHAT and CDR2 is FQNNGV. The CDR3 totals 18 residues. The V and J ends lost 2 bases and 3 bases, in that order; junction bases with no gene match: 11. The CDR3 sequence is CASSLIRLVAGVYNEQFF. The CDR3 nucleotides read TGTGCCAGCAGCTTAATCCGCTTGGTAGCGGGAGTCTACAATGAGCAGTTCTTC.

In this sample, this clonotype turned up many times. The chain uses TRBV6-5 and TRBJ1-4; D gene unclear. CDR1 and CDR2 from the germline V gene are MNHEY and SVGAGI. The length of the CDR3 is 15 residues. Trimming removed 4 bases from V and 2 bases from J, with 11 bases in between. CDR3 bases: TGTGCCAGCAGTTCGACGGGATGGACTAATGAAAAACTGTTTTTT. This translates into CASSSTGWTNEKLFF.

This clonotype was recorded at least ten times. The chain links TRBV5-1 to TRBJ1-5; possibly TRBD1 for D (5 bases). CDR1 is SGHRS and CDR2 is YFSETQ in the germline V gene. Trimming took 0 bases from V and 0 from J, leaving 7 bases between them. This CDR3 contains 15 residues. The CDR3 sequence is CASSLGTSSNQPQHF. Here the CDR3 DNA reads TGCGCCAGCAGCTTGGGGACATCTAGCAATCAGCCCCAGCATTTT.

A few counts support this clonotype. The chain has TRBV7-2 and TRBJ2-5; 8 bases are a match to TRBD1. The trim removed 4 bases at V and 2 bases at J, leaving 9 bases unmatched. The germline V gene has CDR1 SGHTA and CDR2 FQGNSA. The CDR3 has 16 amino acids. The CDR3 bases are TGTGCCAGCAGCTGGACAGGGTTGGGGACGCAAGAGACCCAGTACTTC. This codes for CASSWTGLGTQETQYF.

This clonotype has just a few counts. This chain uses TRBV6-5 with TRBJ2-3, with 8 bases that match TRBD1. CDR3 length: 19 amino acids. Germline CDR1 and CDR2: MNHEY and SVGAGI. Germline trimming cut 0 bases from V and 0 bases from J; bases unmatched to any gene: 11. CDR3 bases: TGTGCCAGCAGTTACTCGAAGGGAGGACAGGGTTTGAGCACAGATACGCAGTATTTT. This gives the protein CASSYSKGGQGLSTDTQYF.

Only a few counts were recorded for this clonotype. The chain is built from TRBV5-5 and TRBJ2-7, with 7 bases that match TRBD2. Germline CDR1 and CDR2: SGHKS and YYEKEE (reference sequence). The CDR3 length is 13 residues. Unmatched junction bases numbered 0, after V lost 1 base and J lost 2 bases. In nucleotides, the CDR3 is TGTGCCAGCAGCTTGCGGGGGGCCTACGAGCAGTACGTC. Protein: CASSLRGAYEQYV.

This clonotype was detected many times. The rearrangement joins TRBV7-2 to TRBJ2-3; D unclear. V was clipped by 7 bases and J by 1 base, with 6 bases between them. This CDR3 is 12 amino acids long. In germline, CDR1 is SGHTA, CDR2 FQGNSA. CDR3 bases: TGTGCCAGCATTAAGGGCACAGATACGCAGTATTTT. Translated: CASIKGTDTQYF.

The CDR3 region has the DNA TGTGCCAGCAGCTTAAACTACCGTTCGAGCACAGATACGCAGTATTTT. Translated, it gives CASSLNYRSSTDTQYF. The chain carries TRBV7-6 and TRBJ2-3, with no clear D. Trimming took 2 bases from V and 0 from J, leaving 12 bases between them. The CDR3 totals 16 residues. Germline V gene lookup returns CDR1 SGHVS and CDR2 FNYEAQ.

This clonotype was observed at least ten times. The V call is TRBV20-1, the J call TRBJ2-2, with 10 nucleotides matching TRBD1. Trimming removed 3 bases from V and 1 base from J; junction bases left unmatched: 11. The length of the CDR3 is 18 residues. Germline values: CDR1 DFQATT, CDR2 SNEGSKA (reference sequence). In nucleotides, the CDR3 is TGCAGTGCTAGGAGGAAGACGGACAGGGGGTTGAACACCGGGGAGCTGTTTTTT. Protein product: CSARRKTDRGLNTGELFF.

This clonotype was detected many times. The V and J genes are TRBV4-3 and TRBJ2-7; TRBD1 matches at 9 bases. The length of the CDR3 is 15 residues. Germline V gives CDR1 LGHNA, CDR2 YSLEER. The J segment lost 1 base and the V segment lost 3 bases, leaving 4 bases of the junction unmatched. For the CDR3, the DNA is TGCGCCAGCAGCCAGACAGGGGGTCCATCCTACGAGCAGTACTTC. Its protein product is CASSQTGGPSYEQYF.

V and J are TRBV4-1 and TRBJ2-7; D assignment may be TRBD1 or TRBD2 (5 bases each). Trimming removed 4 bases from V and 3 bases from J, with 16 bases in between. This CDR3 spans 15 amino acids. Germline V gene lookup returns CDR1 MGHRA and CDR2 YSYEKL. CDR3 loop: CASSPEGTEYYEQYF. DNA of the CDR3: TGCGCCAGCAGCCCCGAGGGGACCGAGTACTACGAGCAGTACTTC.

This clonotype was seen only a few times. The J gene is TRBJ2-7, the V gene TRBV18; D may correspond to TRBD1 or TRBD2 (5 bases each). The CDR3 is 16 residues long. In germline, CDR1 is KGHSH, CDR2 LQKENI. Trimming shortened V by 1 base and J by 7 bases, and 20 bases separated the two germline ends. DNA of the CDR3: TGTGCCAGCTCACCACGTGCAGGGACCTTAACACGGGAGCAGTACGTC. Translating gives CASSPRAGTLTREQYV.

J is TRBJ2-7 and V is TRBV20-1; 9 nucleotides agree with TRBD2. The V segment lost 5 bases and the J segment 1 base; nucleotides outside the gene matches: 6. The CDR3 is 14 amino acids. Per the germline V gene, CDR1 is DFQATT and CDR2 is SNEGSKA (reference sequence). The CDR3 sequence: CSAFRLAESYEQYF. CDR3 DNA sequence: TGCAGTGCTTTCAGACTAGCGGAGTCCTACGAGCAGTACTTC.

Only a few counts were recorded for this clonotype. The chain couples TRBV5-1 to TRBJ2-1; 9 bases map to TRBD1. V lost 2 bases, J lost 3 bases, and 3 bases stayed unmatched. The length of the CDR3 is 15 residues. Germline loops: CDR1 SGHRS, CDR2 YFSETQ. The CDR3 protein is CASSFGDRDYNEQFF. The CDR3 bases are TGCGCCAGCAGCTTCGGGGACAGGGACTACAATGAGCAGTTCTTC.

The chain joins TRBV7-6 to TRBJ1-1; D is possibly TRBD1 (5 bases). The CDR3 sequence is 13 residues long. The V gene lost 3 bases and the J gene lost 7 bases, with 12 bases spanning the gap. Germline loops: CDR1 SGHVS, CDR2 FNYEAQ. In DNA, the CDR3 is TGTGCCAGCAGCTTGCGGGGCCCGGGTGAAGCTTTCTTT. This encodes CASSLRGPGEAFF.

This clonotype turned up a few times. The gene calls are TRBV5-1 and TRBJ2-1; 7 bases are a match to TRBD1. The CDR3 runs to 16 residues. J was trimmed by 6 bases and V by 0 bases; bases with no gene match: 9. Germline-derived CDR1 and CDR2 are SGHRS and YFSETQ. The CDR3 sequence is CASSLDPWTGANEQFF. The CDR3 DNA is TGCGCCAGCAGCTTGGACCCTTGGACAGGTGCCAATGAGCAGTTCTTC.

This clonotype occurred many times. The rearrangement links TRBV29-1 to TRBJ2-3, with D perhaps TRBD1 (6 bases). Germline V gives CDR1 SQVTM, CDR2 ANQGSEA. V was shortened by 7 bases and J by 6 bases, with 20 bases between the two germline ends. CDR3 length equals 14 residues. CDR3 in DNA: TGCAGCGCTCAAACAGGGTCGGTAGGGGATACGCAGTATTTT. It codes for CSAQTGSVGDTQYF.

The chain recombines TRBV29-1 with TRBJ2-7; D tentatively fits TRBD1 or TRBD2 (5 bases each). The germline gives CDR1 SQVTM, CDR2 ANQGSEA. This CDR3 region has 15 residues. V lost 4 bases and J 4 bases, leaving 20 bases between the germline ends. The CDR3 loop is CSVGGSRVGVYEQYF. The CDR3 DNA follows: TGCAGCGTTGGGGGTTCGCGGGTGGGGGTATACGAGCAGTACTTC.

V is TRBV5-5 and J is TRBJ1-4; D unclear. The CDR3 extends over 13 amino acids. Germline V CDR1 and CDR2: SGHKS, YYEKEE (reference sequence). V lost 0 bases and J 7 bases, leaving 7 bases between the germline ends. This chain's CDR3 is CASSLEVGEKLFF. As DNA, the CDR3 is TGTGCCAGCAGCTTGGAGGTCGGTGAAAAACTGTTTTTT.

This clonotype showed up many times. This rearrangement joins TRBV2 to TRBJ1-2; D call uncertain. Germline V lookup: CDR1 SNHLY, CDR2 FYNNEI. This CDR3 is 12 amino acids long. The V gene lost 11 bases and the J gene lost 8 bases, with 18 bases spanning the gap. CDR3 bases: TGTGCCTGCAACCGGGTTTCTCTCGGCTACACCTTC. Protein: CACNRVSLGYTF.

The V and J genes are TRBV4-2 and TRBJ2-3; a weak D match, TRBD2 (5 bases). Germline V gene lookup returns CDR1 LGHNA and CDR2 YNFKEQ. The CDR3 contains 13 residues. V shed 1 base and J shed 6 bases, with 8 bases lying between them. The CDR3 here is CASSQGAVDTQYF. CDR3 sequence (DNA): TGTGCCAGCAGCCAAGGAGCGGTGGATACGCAGTATTTT.

V usage is TRBV20-1 and J usage is TRBJ2-3, with 10 bases lining up with TRBD1. CDR3 length: 14 residues. Germline V gives CDR1 DFQATT, CDR2 SNEGSKA (reference sequence). The V and J ends lost 2 bases and 3 bases, in that order; junction bases with no gene match: 2. The CDR3 DNA reads TGCAGTGCTAGAAAGGGACAGGGGACAGATACGCAGTATTTT. This encodes CSARKGQGTDTQYF.

This clonotype has a count of ten or more. The V gene is TRBV28, the J gene TRBJ2-6; the D is unclear. Per the germline V gene, CDR1 is MDHEN and CDR2 is SYDVKM. The CDR3 is 15 residues long. V was clipped by 3 bases and J by 1 base, with 7 bases between them. The CDR3 sequence is CASSFSGSGANVLTF. The DNA of the CDR3 is TGTGCCAGCAGTTTCTCCGGGTCTGGGGCCAACGTCCTGACTTTC.

This clonotype was observed many times. The chain has TRBV12-3 or TRBV12-4 and TRBJ2-5, with no clear D. There are 14 residues in the CDR3. Trimming removed 7 bases at V and 5 bases at J, with 17 bases between. CDR3 bases: TGTGCCAGCAAGGCTTCCTCTGGATGGGAGACCCAGTACTTC. Its translation is CASKASSGWETQYF.